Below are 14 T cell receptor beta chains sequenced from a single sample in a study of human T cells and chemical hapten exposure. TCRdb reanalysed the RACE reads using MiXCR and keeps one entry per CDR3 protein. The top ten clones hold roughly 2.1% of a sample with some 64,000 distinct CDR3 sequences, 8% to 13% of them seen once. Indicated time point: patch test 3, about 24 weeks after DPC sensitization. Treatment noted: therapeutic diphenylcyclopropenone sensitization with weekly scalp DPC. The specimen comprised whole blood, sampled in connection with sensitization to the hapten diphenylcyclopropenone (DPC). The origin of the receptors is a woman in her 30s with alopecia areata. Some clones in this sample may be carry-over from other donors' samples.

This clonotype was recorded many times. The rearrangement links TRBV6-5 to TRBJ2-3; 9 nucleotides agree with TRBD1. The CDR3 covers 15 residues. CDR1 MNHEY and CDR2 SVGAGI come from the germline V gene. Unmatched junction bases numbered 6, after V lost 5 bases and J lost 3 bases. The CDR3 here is CASSHAGTGTDTQYF. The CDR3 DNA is TGTGCCAGCAGTCATGCCGGGACAGGGACAGATACGCAGTATTTT.

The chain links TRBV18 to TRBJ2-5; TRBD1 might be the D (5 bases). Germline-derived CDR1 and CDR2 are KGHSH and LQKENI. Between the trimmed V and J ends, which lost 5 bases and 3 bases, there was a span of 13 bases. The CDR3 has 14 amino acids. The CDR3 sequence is CASSYRGSEETQYF. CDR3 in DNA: TGTGCCAGCTCATATAGGGGATCCGAAGAGACCCAGTACTTC.

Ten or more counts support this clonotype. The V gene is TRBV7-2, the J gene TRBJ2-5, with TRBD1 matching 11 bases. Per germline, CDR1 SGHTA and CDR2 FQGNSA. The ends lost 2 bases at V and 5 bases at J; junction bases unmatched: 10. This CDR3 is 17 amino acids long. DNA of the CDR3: TGTGCCAGCAGCTTATCTGGACAGGGGGCGCCCCGGGAGACCCAGTACTTC. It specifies CASSLSGQGAPRETQYF.

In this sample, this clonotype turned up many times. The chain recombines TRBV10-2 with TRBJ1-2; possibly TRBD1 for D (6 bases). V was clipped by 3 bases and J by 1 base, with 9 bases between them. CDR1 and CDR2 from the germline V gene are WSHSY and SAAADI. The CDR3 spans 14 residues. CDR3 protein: CASSEQQGNYGYTF. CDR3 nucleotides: TGCGCCAGCAGTGAACAACAGGGTAACTATGGCTACACCTTC.

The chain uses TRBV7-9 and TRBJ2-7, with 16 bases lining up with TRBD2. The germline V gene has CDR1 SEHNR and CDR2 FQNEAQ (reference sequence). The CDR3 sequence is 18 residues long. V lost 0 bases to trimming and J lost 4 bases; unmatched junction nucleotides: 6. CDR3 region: CASSLAASGLAGGYEQYF. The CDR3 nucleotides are TGTGCCAGCAGCTTAGCCGCCTCGGGACTAGCGGGAGGGTACGAGCAGTACTTC. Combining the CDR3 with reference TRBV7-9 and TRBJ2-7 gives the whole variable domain DTGVSQNPRHKITKRGQNVTFRCDPISEHNRLYWYRQTLGQGPEFLTYFQNEAQLEKSRLLSDRFSAERPKGSFSTLEIQRTEQGDSAMYLCASSLAASGLAGGYEQYFGPGTRLTVT.

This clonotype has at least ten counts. DNA for the CDR3: TGCGCCAGCAGCCAGGGACAGGGGATGAACTATGGCTACACCTTC. Its translation: CASSQGQGMNYGYTF. The V gene is TRBV4-3, the J gene TRBJ1-2, with TRBD1 identical over 10 bases. The CDR3 has 15 amino acids. CDR1 LGHNA and CDR2 YSLEER come from the germline V gene. The V and J ends lost 3 bases and 2 bases, in that order; junction bases with no gene match: 3.

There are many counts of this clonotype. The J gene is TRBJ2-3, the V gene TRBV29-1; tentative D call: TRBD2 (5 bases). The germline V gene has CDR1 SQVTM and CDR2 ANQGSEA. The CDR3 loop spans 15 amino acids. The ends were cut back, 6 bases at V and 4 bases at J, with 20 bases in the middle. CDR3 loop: CSVAQGLASADTQYF. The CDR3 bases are TGCAGCGTCGCACAAGGACTCGCAAGTGCAGATACGCAGTATTTT.

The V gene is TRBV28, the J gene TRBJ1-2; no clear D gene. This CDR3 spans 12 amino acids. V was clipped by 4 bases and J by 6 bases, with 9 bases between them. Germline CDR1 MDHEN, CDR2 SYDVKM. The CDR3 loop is CASSSPANGYTF. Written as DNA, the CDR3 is TGTGCCAGCAGTTCACCCGCCAATGGCTACACCTTC.

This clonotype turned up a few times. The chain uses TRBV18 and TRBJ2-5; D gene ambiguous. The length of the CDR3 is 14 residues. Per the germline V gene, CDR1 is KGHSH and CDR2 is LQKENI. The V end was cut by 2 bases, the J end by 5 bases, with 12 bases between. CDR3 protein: CASSPIPASETQYF. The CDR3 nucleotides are TGTGCCAGCTCACCAATTCCAGCAAGTGAGACCCAGTACTTC.

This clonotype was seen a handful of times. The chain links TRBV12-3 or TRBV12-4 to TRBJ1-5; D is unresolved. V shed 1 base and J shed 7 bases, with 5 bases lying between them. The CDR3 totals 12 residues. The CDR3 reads CASSLGEQPQHF. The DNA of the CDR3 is TGTGCCAGCAGTTTAGGGGAACAGCCCCAGCATTTT.

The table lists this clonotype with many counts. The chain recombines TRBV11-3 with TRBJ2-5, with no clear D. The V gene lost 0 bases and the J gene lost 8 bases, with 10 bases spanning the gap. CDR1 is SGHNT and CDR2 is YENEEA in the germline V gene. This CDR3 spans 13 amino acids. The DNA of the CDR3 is TGTGCCAGCAGCTTAGAGCCAACCGGAACCCAGTACTTC. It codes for CASSLEPTGTQYF.

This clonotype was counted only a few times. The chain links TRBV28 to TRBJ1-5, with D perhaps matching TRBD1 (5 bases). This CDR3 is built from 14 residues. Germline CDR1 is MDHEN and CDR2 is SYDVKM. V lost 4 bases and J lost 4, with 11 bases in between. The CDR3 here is CASSSSGFNQPQHF. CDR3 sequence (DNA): TGTGCCAGCAGTTCCTCAGGGTTTAATCAGCCCCAGCATTTT.

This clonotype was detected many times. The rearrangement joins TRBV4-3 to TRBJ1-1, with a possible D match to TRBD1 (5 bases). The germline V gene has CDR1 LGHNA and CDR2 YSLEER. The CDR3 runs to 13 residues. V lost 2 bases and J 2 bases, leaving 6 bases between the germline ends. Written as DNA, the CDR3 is TGCGCCAGCAGCCAAACAGGTAACACTGAAGCTTTCTTT. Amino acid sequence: CASSQTGNTEAFF.

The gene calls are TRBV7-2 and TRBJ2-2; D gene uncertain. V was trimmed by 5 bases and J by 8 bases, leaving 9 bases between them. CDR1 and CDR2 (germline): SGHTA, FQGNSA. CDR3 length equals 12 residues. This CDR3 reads CASSPYLGELFF. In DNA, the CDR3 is TGTGCCAGCAGCCCTTACTTGGGGGAGCTGTTTTTT.